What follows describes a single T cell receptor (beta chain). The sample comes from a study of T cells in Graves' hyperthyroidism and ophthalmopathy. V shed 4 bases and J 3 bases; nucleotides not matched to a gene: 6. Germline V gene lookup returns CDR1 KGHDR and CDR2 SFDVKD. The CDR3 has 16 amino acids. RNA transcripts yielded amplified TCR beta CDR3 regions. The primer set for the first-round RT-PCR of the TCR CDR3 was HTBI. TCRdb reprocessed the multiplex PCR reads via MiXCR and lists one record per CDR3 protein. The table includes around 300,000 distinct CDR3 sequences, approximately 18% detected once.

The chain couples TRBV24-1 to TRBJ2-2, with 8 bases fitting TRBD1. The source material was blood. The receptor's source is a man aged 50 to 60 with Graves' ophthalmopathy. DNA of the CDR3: TGTGCCACCAGTGACATATTACAGGGGGACACCGGGGAGCTGTTTTTT. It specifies CATSDILQGDTGELFF.